These 20 T cell receptor beta chains came from one sample sequenced in a study of cytomegalovirus exposure and HLA in healthy donors. The PCR ran on 60 Vbeta and 13 Jbeta primers. The protocol was immunoSEQ multiplex PCR, while the TCRdb copy is restricted to in-frame clones and leaves out a portion. The sample contains about 70,000 clones, 62% of which appear only once. Sequencing input: PBMCs. The receptors were sampled from a man aged 25-45 years in good health and CMV-seronegative.

V usage is TRBV9 and J usage is TRBJ2-7; D may be TRBD2 (5 bases). V lost 0 bases and J 2 bases, leaving 12 bases between the germline ends. The CDR3 is 15 residues long. Germline CDR1 is SGDLS and CDR2 is YYNGEE. The CDR3 coding sequence is TGTGCCAGCAGCGTAGGGGCGGGTTTAACCTACGAGCAGTACTTC. Translation: CASSVGAGLTYEQYF.

The V and J genes are TRBV5-1 and TRBJ1-1; 7 bases match TRBD1. Germline-derived CDR1 and CDR2 are SGHRS and YFSETQ. The CDR3 runs to 14 residues. V shed 3 bases and J 1 base; nucleotides not matched to a gene: 3. CDR3 in DNA: TGCGCCAGCAGCTGGGGACAGTCGAACACTGAAGCTTTCTTT. Protein sequence: CASSWGQSNTEAFF. The full variable domain, rest sourced from reference TRBV5-1 and TRBJ1-1, is KAGVTQTPRYLIKTRGQQVTLSCSPISGHRSVSWYQQTPGQGLQFLFEYFSETQRNKGNFPGRFSGRQFSNSRSEMNVSTLELGDSALYLCASSWGQSNTEAFFGQGTRLTVV.

This clone was observed a few times. The genes are TRBV6-5 and TRBJ1-5; 8 bases align to TRBD1. The CDR3 totals 15 residues. Germline V lookup: CDR1 MNHEY, CDR2 SVGAGI. V lost 6 bases, J lost 6 bases, and 10 bases stayed unmatched. The CDR3 here is CASRPQGARAQPQHF. CDR3 DNA: TGTGCCAGCAGACCTCAGGGGGCGCGGGCTCAGCCCCAGCATTTT.

The chain's CDR3 is CASSLFGQLEQYF. The CDR3 nucleotides read TGTGCCAGCAGTTTATTCGGACAACTCGAGCAGTACTTC. The genes are TRBV27 and TRBJ2-7, with TRBD1 as a possible D gene (5 bases). With 1 base removed from V and 6 bases from J, the gap between germline ends came to 10 bases. Germline V gives CDR1 MNHEY, CDR2 SMNVEV (reference sequence). This CDR3 contains 13 residues.

The chain is built from TRBV7-9 and TRBJ1-6; D is perhaps TRBD1 (5 bases). V gave up 7 bases and J gave up 10 bases, with 17 bases separating them. Germline assignment: CDR1 SEHNR and CDR2 FQNEAQ (reference sequence). CDR3 length: 14 amino acids. The CDR3 DNA follows: TGTGCCAGCACCAACCGGGGGTCGCAGTCACCCCTCCACTTT. Residues: CASTNRGSQSPLHF.

V usage is TRBV30 and J usage is TRBJ1-5; D gene ambiguous. The germline V gene has CDR1 GTSNPN and CDR2 SVGIG (reference sequence). The CDR3 has 14 amino acids. V was cut by 3 bases and J by 0 bases, with 9 bases left in between. The CDR3 spells CAWSGGISNQPQHF. The CDR3 nucleotides read TGTGCCTGGAGCGGCGGGATTAGCAATCAGCCCCAGCATTTT.

This clone was counted a few times. The chain carries TRBV14 and TRBJ2-7; 11 bases map to TRBD2. This CDR3 contains 14 residues. J was trimmed by 5 bases and V by 3 bases; bases with no gene match: 3. Germline V lookup: CDR1 SGHDN, CDR2 FVKESK. This CDR3 is CASSHQLAGDEQYF. The CDR3, as DNA: TGTGCCAGCAGCCACCAACTAGCGGGGGACGAGCAGTACTTC.

In its sample, this clone was seen once. V and J are TRBV4-2 and TRBJ2-1, with 13 bases aligning to TRBD2. Germline V gives CDR1 LGHNA, CDR2 YNFKEQ. The trim removed 1 base at V and 6 bases at J, leaving 6 bases unmatched. This CDR3 has 17 residues. CDR3 sequence: CASSQGDGTSGANEQFF. DNA for the CDR3: TGTGCCAGCAGCCAAGGTGATGGGACTAGCGGGGCCAATGAGCAGTTCTTC.

This clone was detected only a few times. The J gene is TRBJ1-5, the V gene TRBV5-6; maybe TRBD1 (5 bases). Germline V lookup: CDR1 SGHDT, CDR2 YYEEEE. V was clipped by 4 bases and J by 5 bases, with 10 bases between them. This CDR3 comprises 13 residues. In nucleotides, the CDR3 is TGTGCCAGCAGCAAGACAGCTTATCAGCCCCAGCATTTT. Its translation: CASSKTAYQPQHF.

The chain links TRBV25-1 to TRBJ2-1, with D perhaps matching TRBD2 (7 bases). This CDR3 spans 15 amino acids. V gave up 2 bases and J gave up 4 bases, with 12 bases separating them. CDR1 MGHDK and CDR2 SYGVNS come from the germline V gene. The CDR3 nucleotides read TGTGCCAGCAGTGAACCCCGGGGGGCTTACAATGAGCAGTTCTTC. Its protein is CASSEPRGAYNEQFF.

The chain couples TRBV4-1 to TRBJ2-7; D may be TRBD1 (6 bases). The CDR3 is 15 residues long. V was trimmed by 0 bases and J by 4 bases, leaving 13 bases between them. Germline assignment: CDR1 MGHRA and CDR2 YSYEKL. The CDR3 region has the DNA TGCGCCAGCAGCCAAGATACCCCACAGGGTTACGAGCAGTACTTC. It codes for CASSQDTPQGYEQYF.

This clone was counted between two and nine times. The CDR3 spells CSVAARTNYGYTF. The CDR3 DNA is TGCAGCGTTGCCGCCAGGACTAACTATGGCTACACCTTC. The genes are TRBV29-1 and TRBJ1-2; D gene ambiguous. CDR3 length: 13 residues. CDR1 SQVTM and CDR2 ANQGSEA come from the germline V gene. V was cut by 4 bases and J by 0 bases, with 9 bases left in between.

This clone came up once. This chain uses TRBV4-1 with TRBJ2-7, with no clear D. V was cut by 1 base and J by 3 bases, with 10 bases left in between. This CDR3 has 14 amino acids. Germline values: CDR1 MGHRA, CDR2 YSYEKL. The CDR3 DNA is TGCGCCAGCAGCCAAGGCGGCAGCGTCTACGAGCAGTACTTC. Amino acid sequence: CASSQGGSVYEQYF.

This chain links TRBV5-1 with TRBJ1-6; 10 bases are shared with TRBD1. The CDR3 is made up of 14 amino acids. Looked up from germline, CDR1 is SGHRS and CDR2 is YFSETQ. V lost 6 bases and J lost 8; bases outside the gene matches: 5. The CDR3 loop reads CASNPGTGDSPLHF. CDR3 DNA sequence: TGCGCCAGCAACCCCGGGACAGGGGATTCACCCCTCCACTTT.

This clone was recorded a few times. DNA of the CDR3: TGTGCCAGCAGCCTCGGGACAGGCCGCAATCAGCCCCAGCATTTT. Amino acids: CASSLGTGRNQPQHF. This rearrangement joins TRBV7-8 to TRBJ1-5; 8 bases map to TRBD1. The J segment lost 2 bases and the V segment lost 5 bases, leaving 5 bases of the junction unmatched. The CDR3 runs to 15 residues. Germline V gene data show CDR1 as SGHVS and CDR2 as FQNEAQ. Combining the CDR3 with reference TRBV7-8 and TRBJ1-5 gives the whole variable domain GAGVSQSPRYKVAKRGQDVALRCDPISGHVSLFWYQQALGQGPEFLTYFQNEAQLDKSGLPSDRFFAERPEGSVSTLKIQRTQQEDSAVYLCASSLGTGRNQPQHFGDGTRLSIL.

The CDR3 loop is CMIGPTWGGYGYTF. CDR3 bases: TGCATGATTGGCCCTACATGGGGAGGCTATGGCTACACCTTC. This rearrangement joins TRBV29-1 to TRBJ1-2; D ambiguous. The CDR3 extends over 14 amino acids. Germline CDR1 SQVTM, CDR2 ANQGSEA.

The chain uses TRBV11-2 and TRBJ2-7, with TRBD1 as a possible D gene (6 bases). From germline, CDR1 is SGHAT and CDR2 FQNNGV. This CDR3 is built from 15 residues. V was cut by 4 bases and J by 0 bases, with 13 bases left in between. The CDR3 sequence: CASSSPGGPSYEQYF. CDR3 nucleotide sequence: TGTGCCAGCAGCTCTCCTGGGGGCCCCTCCTACGAGCAGTACTTC. Full variable domain (remainder filled in from reference TRBV11-2 and TRBJ2-7): EAGVAQSPRYKIIEKRQSVAFWCNPISGHATLYWYQQILGQGPKLLIQFQNNGVVDDSQLPKDRFSAERLKGVDSTLKIQPAKLEDSAVYLCASSSPGGPSYEQYFGPGTRLTVT.

The chain employs TRBV19 and TRBJ2-4, with 7 bases that match TRBD2. CDR3 length: 14 residues. Per germline, CDR1 LNHDA and CDR2 SQIVND (reference sequence). Losses at the gene ends were 6 bases for V and 6 bases for J; bases not matched to a gene: 8. The DNA of the CDR3 is TGTGCCAGTAGGACCGCTGGCGGGGGAAACATTCAGTACTTC. It specifies CASRTAGGGNIQYF. The full variable domain, with the rest looked up from reference TRBV19 and TRBJ2-4, is DGGITQSPKYLFRKEGQNVTLSCEQNLNHDAMYWYRQDPGQGLRLIYYSQIVNDFQKGDIAEGYSVSREKKESFPLTVTSAQKNPTAFYLCASRTAGGGNIQYFGAGTRLSVL.

The chain carries TRBV29-1 and TRBJ2-1; 11 nucleotides agree with TRBD2. Germline assignment: CDR1 SQVTM and CDR2 ANQGSEA. Trimming at V came to 2 bases and at J to 4 bases, leaving 7 bases not matched to a gene. This CDR3 has 16 amino acids. In DNA, the CDR3 is TGCAGCGTTGAAAGTTTAGCGGGGGGGGTATACAATGAGCAGTTCTTC. Protein product: CSVESLAGGVYNEQFF.

The chain combines TRBV7-2 with TRBJ2-2; TRBD2 is a possible D gene (6 bases). V was trimmed by 6 bases and J by 1 base, leaving 6 bases between them. The CDR3 has 13 residues. Per the germline V gene, CDR1 is SGHTA and CDR2 is FQGNSA. As DNA, the CDR3 is TGTGCCAGCAGGCGGGAGAACACCGGGGAGCTGTTTTTT. Translating it yields CASRRENTGELFF.